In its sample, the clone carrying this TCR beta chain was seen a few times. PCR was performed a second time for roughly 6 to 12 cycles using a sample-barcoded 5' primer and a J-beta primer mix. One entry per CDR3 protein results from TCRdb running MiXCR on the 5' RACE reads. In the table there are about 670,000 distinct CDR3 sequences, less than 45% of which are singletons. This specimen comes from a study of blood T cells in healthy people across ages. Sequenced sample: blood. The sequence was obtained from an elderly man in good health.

The chain's CDR3 is CASSLPPYGYTF. For the CDR3, the DNA is TGTGCCAGCAGTTTACCGCCCTATGGCTACACCTTC. The rearrangement links TRBV28 to TRBJ1-2; D gene unclear. Trimming removed 2 bases from V and 4 bases from J, with 5 bases in between. The germline V gene has CDR1 MDHEN and CDR2 SYDVKM. CDR3 length equals 12 residues.